The rows below give T cell receptor beta chains drawn from one sample of a study of OX40 agonist ivuxolimab in advanced cancers. Data came from immunoSEQ multiplex PCR; TCRdb stores just in-frame clones and leaves some out. The sample comprises tens of thousands of clones, 75% to 95% of which are singletons, and roughly 6.9% rests with the top ten. Material: CD4+ or CD8+ T cells sorted from blood, obtained in a trial of the OX40 agonist ivuxolimab. The receptor set was obtained from an adult with an advanced solid tumor such as melanoma, head and neck, liver or kidney cancer. CDR3s include the opening cysteine and the closing phenylalanine or tryptophan. D genes are given only for firm matches. Some rows have no size entry. The others give once, few or many, or a class for an expanded clone.

V	size	D	length	J	DNA	CDR3
TRBV5-1	once	TRBD1	15	TRBJ2-5	TGCGCCAGCAGCCCGACCGGGACAGGGAAAGAGACCCAGTACTTC	CASSPTGTGKETQYF
TRBV7-3	NA	TRBD2	16	TRBJ2-3	TGTGCCAGCAGCTTAGGACTAGCAGCGACCACAGATACGCAGTATTTT	CASSLGLAATTDTQYF
TRBV25-1	NA	NA	15	TRBJ2-1	TGTGCCAGCAGTGACCCAGGGGTAGCGGGTCTCGAGCAGTTCTTC	CASSDPGVAGLEQFF
TRBV4-1	few	NA	13	TRBJ2-1	TGCGCCAGCAGCGGAAGTGGTTTCCATGAGCAGTTCTTC	CASSGSGFHEQFF
TRBV28	NA	NA	12	TRBJ1-1	TGTGCCAGCAGCACCGGGACATCCGCAGCTTTCTTT	CASSTGTSAAFF
TRBV5-4	NA	NA	15	TRBJ1-2	TGTGCCAGCAGCTCCGTTTTAGACAGAATCTATGGCTACACCTTC	CASSSVLDRIYGYTF
TRBV28	NA	TRBD1	18	TRBJ1-5	TGTGCCAGCAGTTCAAAGAGAACACTAAGGGACAGACATCAGCCCCAGCATTTT	CASSSKRTLRDRHQPQHF
TRBV7-2	NA	TRBD1	15	TRBJ2-1	TGTGCCAGCAGCCCGGGACAGGGGCCATACAATGAGCAGTTCTTC	CASSPGQGPYNEQFF
TRBV9	few	TRBD2	14	TRBJ2-5	TGTGCCAGCAGCCCCAGGGTAGCGGGAGGAGCCCAGTACTTC	CASSPRVAGGAQYF
TRBV29-1	NA	TRBD1	13	TRBJ2-7	TGCAGCGTTGACTCAGGGGGAACCTACGAGCAGTACTTC	CSVDSGGTYEQYF
TRBV6-4	NA	NA	17	TRBJ2-7	TGTGCCAGCACCATTCTTTACAGCGGGACAAGAGGGTACGAGCAGTACTTC	CASTILYSGTRGYEQYF
TRBV28	NA	NA	14	TRBJ2-1	TGTGCCAGCAGTTTTAATATGGGCTACAATGAGCAGTTCTTC	CASSFNMGYNEQFF
TRBV2	NA	TRBD2	15	TRBJ2-3	TGTGCCAGCAGTGACACTAGCGGGTACACAGATACGCAGTATTTT	CASSDTSGYTDTQYF
TRBV5-6	NA	TRBD2	17	TRBJ2-7	TGTGCCAGCAGCTTCCGTGAAGCGGGACCTAAGCCCTACGAGCAGTACTTC	CASSFREAGPKPYEQYF
TRBV11-2	NA	NA	17	TRBJ2-4	TGTGCCAGCAGCTGGGGACAGGGCCAAAGCGGGGGCAACATTCAGTACTTC	CASSWGQGQSGGNIQYF
TRBV28	NA	TRBD1	15	TRBJ2-7	TGTGCCAGCAGTTTGACAGGGGCTCGGTTCGGCGAGCAGTACTTC	CASSLTGARFGEQYF
TRBV14	NA	NA	14	TRBJ2-1	TGTGCCAGCAGCCAAGGTAGCTCCTACAATGAGCAGTTCTTC	CASSQGSSYNEQFF
TRBV30	NA	NA	15	TRBJ1-5	TGTGCCTGGAGTGTCCCGGGGAGAGACAATCAGCCCCAGCATTTT	CAWSVPGRDNQPQHF
TRBV4-1	once	TRBD2	15	TRBJ2-7	TGCGCCAGCAGCCAAGCTTCTAGCGGGACCTACGAGCAGTACTTC	CASSQASSGTYEQYF
TRBV23-1	NA	NA	15	TRBJ1-2	TGCGCCAGCAGTCCAAGTGCAGCTACTAACTATGGCTACACCTTC	CASSPSAATNYGYTF
TRBV7-7	NA	TRBD1	14	TRBJ2-3	TGTGCTAGCAGCTACGGACAGGGGATAGATACGCAGTATTTT	CASSYGQGIDTQYF
TRBV30	NA	NA	18	TRBJ2-5	TGTGCCTGGAGTGTCCTTTATAAAGACAGGAGTACCCAAGAGACCCAGTACTTC	CAWSVLYKDRSTQETQYF
TRBV21-1	NA	NA	14	TRBJ1-2	TGTGCCAGCAGAAAAAGTGGTCGGAACTATGGCTACACCTTC	CASRKSGRNYGYTF
TRBV5-1	NA	NA	15	TRBJ2-1	TGCGCCAGCAGCCACAGCCGAGAGGGCTACAATGAGCAGTTCTTC	CASSHSREGYNEQFF
TRBV9	NA	NA	14	TRBJ2-3	TGTGCCAGCAGCCCCCATGGGGGCGCAGATACGCAGTATTTT	CASSPHGGADTQYF
TRBV7-2	NA	NA	13	TRBJ1-6	TGTGCCAGCAGCTTAGAACAGGATTCACCCCTCCACTTT	CASSLEQDSPLHF
TRBV29-1	NA	NA	21	TRBJ2-1	TGCAGCGTTGTAATCCCGGCGTTCTCTGAATTGGGCGATAGCTCCTACAATGAGCAGTTCTTC	CSVVIPAFSELGDSSYNEQFF
TRBV7-9	NA	NA	16	TRBJ2-3	TGTGCCAGCAGCCCTTGGGGCAGGGAAGAGACAGATACGCAGTATTTT	CASSPWGREETDTQYF
TRBV19	NA	TRBD2	16	TRBJ2-3	TGTGCCAGTAGTTCGACTAGCGGGAGTCTTACAGATACGCAGTATTTT	CASSSTSGSLTDTQYF
TRBV19	NA	TRBD1	16	TRBJ2-7	TGTGCCAGTAGTACTGGGCCGGGACAGGGTGAGGGCGAGCAGTACTTC	CASSTGPGQGEGEQYF
TRBV7-8	NA	NA	17	TRBJ2-7	TGTGCCAGCAGCGCTTTTCCTGGCGGAGGTAGCTCCTACGAGCAGTACTTC	CASSAFPGGGSSYEQYF
TRBV6-1	NA	TRBD1	15	TRBJ2-2	TGTGCCAGCATTCTTGGACAGGGGTACACCGGGGAGCTGTTTTTT	CASILGQGYTGELFF
TRBV11-2	NA	NA	14	TRBJ2-6	TGTGCCAGCAGCACCCGACGCGGGGCCAACGTCCTGACTTTC	CASSTRRGANVLTF
TRBV30	once	TRBD1	12	TRBJ2-5	TGTGCCTGGAACAGGGGGCAGGGGACCCAGTACTTC	CAWNRGQGTQYF
TRBV30	NA	NA	13	TRBJ1-1	TGTGCCTGGACCCCCGGGGGGGACACTGAAGCTTTCTTT	CAWTPGGDTEAFF
TRBV5-5	NA	NA	15	TRBJ1-1	TGTGCCAGCAGCTCCGGGGTGGGGATAAACACTGAAGCTTTCTTT	CASSSGVGINTEAFF
TRBV5-4	NA	NA	15	TRBJ2-6	TGTGCCAGCAGCGGCCAGTTGGCTGGGGCCAACGTCCTGACTTTC	CASSGQLAGANVLTF
TRBV30	NA	NA	14	TRBJ2-7	TGTGCCTGGAGTGTACGGAGCGTCTCCTACGAGCAGTACTTC	CAWSVRSVSYEQYF
TRBV6-1	NA	NA	11	TRBJ2-7	TGTGCCAGCTGGCGAGGGACCTACCAGTACTTC	CASWRGTYQYF
TRBV7-2	NA	TRBD2	15	TRBJ2-5	TGTGCCAGCAGCTTAGGACTAGCGGACCGAGAGACCCAGTACTTC	CASSLGLADRETQYF
TRBV9	NA	NA	13	TRBJ2-7	TGTGCCAGCAGCGTAAGGTATAGTGGCGAGCAGTACTTC	CASSVRYSGEQYF